Listed here are 21 T cell receptor beta chains from one sample, sequenced in a study of blood T cell repertoires in COVID-19. The table came from immunoSEQ multiplex PCR; TCRdb's copy has only in-frame clones and leaves some out. The profile covers 43,000 or so clones, with almost 85% appearing a single time and more than 20% taken by the ten largest. The specimen sequenced was peripheral blood. Every receptor here comes from a woman in her sixties or seventies with acute or convalescent COVID-19.

This CDR3 reads CASGGESGNSPLHF. In nucleotides, the CDR3 is TGTGCCAGCGGCGGGGAGTCTGGTAATTCACCCCTCCACTTT. The genes are TRBV6-5 and TRBJ1-6; D gene uncertain. The V and J ends lost 8 bases and 6 bases respectively, with 14 bases between them. Germline V gene sequence: CDR1 MNHEY, CDR2 SVGAGI. CDR3 length equals 14 residues.

The V call is TRBV11-2, the J call TRBJ1-2, with D unresolved. Trimming took off 5 bases at V and 1 base at J, with 14 bases between the two ends. Germline V CDR1 and CDR2: SGHAT, FQNNGV. The CDR3 has 15 residues. CDR3 loop: CASSPLLTINYGYTF. The CDR3 nucleotides read TGTGCCAGCAGCCCGCTCTTGACAATTAACTATGGCTACACCTTC.

About this clone: The identical CDR3 is also encoded by other nucleotide sequences in the sample. The J gene is TRBJ1-1, the V gene TRBV18; 7 bases fit TRBD1. The CDR3 is 15 residues long. V lost 2 bases to trimming and J lost 0 bases; unmatched junction nucleotides: 3. Germline CDR1 KGHSH, CDR2 LQKENI. This CDR3 reads CASSPGTDMNTEAFF. The DNA for the CDR3 is TGTGCCAGCTCACCAGGGACAGACATGAACACTGAAGCTTTCTTT. The complete variable domain, with remaining parts taken from reference TRBV18 and TRBJ1-1, reads NAGVMQNPRHLVRRRGQEARLRCSPMKGHSHVYWYRQLPEEGLKFMVYLQKENIIDESGMPKERFSAEFPKEGPSILRIQQVVRGDSAAYFCASSPGTDMNTEAFFGQGTRLTVV.

The V and J genes are TRBV19 and TRBJ2-5; 9 positions match TRBD1. This CDR3 spans 14 amino acids. Germline V gene data show CDR1 as LNHDA and CDR2 as SQIVND (reference sequence). Germline trimming cut 3 bases from V and 4 bases from J; bases unmatched to any gene: 3. Here the CDR3 reads CASSIWGQGETQYF. The CDR3 bases are TGTGCCAGTAGTATTTGGGGACAGGGAGAGACCCAGTACTTC.

A note on this clone: An end of the junction differs from the germline gene, which may be a read error. The chain couples TRBV24-1 to TRBJ2-1; no reliable D call. The CDR3 has 13 amino acids. Germline V lookup: CDR1 KGHDR, CDR2 SFDVKD. The CDR3 loop reads CATNDDSRGEQFF. In DNA, the CDR3 is TGTGCCACCAATGATGACTCCCGAGGTGAGCAGTTCTTC.

This clone was found many times. V is TRBV6-5 and J is TRBJ1-3; 7 nucleotides line up with TRBD1. From germline, CDR1 is MNHEY and CDR2 SVGAGI. Unmatched junction bases numbered 0, after V lost 6 bases and J lost 4 bases. There are 12 residues in the CDR3. The CDR3 is CASSRGGNTIYF. CDR3 bases: TGTGCCAGCAGCAGGGGGGGAAACACCATATATTTT.

This chain uses TRBV7-9 with TRBJ2-6, with TRBD1 identical over 9 bases. Germline V lookup: CDR1 SEHNR, CDR2 FQNEAQ (reference sequence). The CDR3 has 17 residues. The J segment lost 2 bases and the V segment lost 4 bases, leaving 6 bases of the junction unmatched. The CDR3, as DNA: TGTGCCAGCAGCTACGGGACAGGGAAAACTGGGGCCAACGTCCTGACTTTC. It translates to CASSYGTGKTGANVLTF.

CDR3 sequence reads: CASSQEQDRGYEQYF. The CDR3 nucleotides read TGCGCCAGCAGCCAAGAACAGGACAGGGGCTACGAGCAGTACTTC. The gene calls are TRBV4-1 and TRBJ2-7, with 9 bases aligning to TRBD1. CDR1 is MGHRA and CDR2 is YSYEKL in the germline V gene. This CDR3 is 15 amino acids long. After removal of 0 bases from V and 3 bases from J, the junction contained 3 bases not matched to a gene.

V is TRBV7-9 and J is TRBJ1-4; TRBD1 aligns across 8 bases. The V and J ends lost 5 bases and 7 bases, in that order; junction bases with no gene match: 21. The CDR3 length is 19 residues. CDR1 and CDR2 (germline): SEHNR, FQNEAQ (reference sequence). CDR3 sequence reads: CASSQTGQGSLFWGEKLFF. The CDR3 coding sequence is TGTGCCAGCAGCCAGACCGGACAGGGATCCCTTTTTTGGGGTGAAAAACTGTTTTTT. Based on the CDR3 plus reference TRBV7-9 and TRBJ1-4, the full variable domain is DTGVSQNPRHKITKRGQNVTFRCDPISEHNRLYWYRQTLGQGPEFLTYFQNEAQLEKSRLLSDRFSAERPKGSFSTLEIQRTEQGDSAMYLCASSQTGQGSLFWGEKLFFGSGTQLSVL.

V usage is TRBV7-9 and J usage is TRBJ1-1; no reliable D call. This CDR3 region has 13 residues. CDR1 and CDR2 from the germline V gene are SEHNR and FQNEAQ (reference sequence). V was cut by 3 bases and J by 0 bases, with 5 bases left in between. This CDR3 reads CASSFQLNTEAFF. The CDR3 DNA reads TGTGCCAGCAGCTTCCAGTTGAACACTGAAGCTTTCTTT.

The chain couples TRBV5-4 to TRBJ2-7, with D possibly being TRBD1 (5 bases). The CDR3 spans 12 residues. Germline CDR1 and CDR2: SGHNT and YYREEE (reference sequence). V was cut by 3 bases and J by 5 bases, with 9 bases left in between. The CDR3 sequence: CASSSDSDEQYF. The CDR3 DNA is TGTGCCAGCAGCTCCGACAGCGACGAGCAGTACTTC.

This clone was seen only a few times. The rearrangement joins TRBV5-5 to TRBJ1-4; 9 nucleotides line up with TRBD1. Losses at the gene ends were 4 bases for V and 8 bases for J; bases not matched to a gene: 15. Per the germline V gene, CDR1 is SGHKS and CDR2 is YYEKEE (reference sequence). The CDR3 totals 17 residues. This CDR3 is CASSTRAAGTGHEKLFF. CDR3 DNA sequence: TGTGCCAGCAGCACTCGTGCCGCCGGGACAGGGCACGAAAAACTGTTTTTT.

This chain joins TRBV6-5 and TRBJ1-2; TRBD1 matches at 9 bases. Germline V gives CDR1 MNHEY, CDR2 SVGAGI. CDR3 size: 13 residues. The J segment lost 3 bases and the V segment lost 7 bases, leaving 3 bases of the junction unmatched. The CDR3 loop reads CASTRQGDYGYTF. For the CDR3, the DNA is TGTGCCAGCACTAGACAGGGGGACTATGGCTACACCTTC.

The chain carries TRBV27 and TRBJ2-1; no clear D. The V gene's germline CDR1 is MNHEY and CDR2 SMNVEV (reference sequence). V lost 8 bases and J 7 bases, leaving 6 bases between the germline ends. This CDR3 has 10 residues. In DNA, the CDR3 is TGTGCCAGCGGCCTGAATGAGCAGTTCTTC. Protein sequence: CASGLNEQFF.

J is TRBJ2-2 and V is TRBV5-8; weak D call: TRBD1 (5 bases). Trimming cost V 0 bases and J 6 bases, with 12 bases left between them. The germline V gene has CDR1 SGHTS and CDR2 YDEGEE. The CDR3 is 15 residues long. Here the CDR3 DNA reads TGTGCCAGCAGCTTGGCTTGGGGCTTGCCCGGGGAGCTGTTTTTT. It codes for CASSLAWGLPGELFF. Combining the CDR3 with reference TRBV5-8 and TRBJ2-2 gives the whole variable domain EAGVTQSPTHLIKTRGQQATLRCSPISGHTSVYWYQQALGLGLQFLLWYDEGEERNRGNFPPRFSGRQFPNYSSELNVNALELEDSALYLCASSLAWGLPGELFFGEGSRLTVL.

The gene calls are TRBV5-1 and TRBJ2-7, with 9 bases matching TRBD1. The V gene's germline CDR1 is SGHRS and CDR2 YFSETQ. With 5 bases clipped from V and 7 bases from J, the junction kept 13 bases outside the gene matches. The CDR3 has 15 residues. The CDR3 here is CASSDTGQGSGEQYF. DNA for the CDR3: TGCGCCAGCAGTGATACGGGACAGGGATCCGGTGAGCAGTACTTC.

The table lists this clone with a count of one. The V gene is TRBV4-1, the J gene TRBJ2-7, with TRBD1 as a possible D gene (5 bases). The CDR3 totals 12 residues. Trimming cost V 8 bases and J 2 bases, with 10 bases left between them. CDR1 and CDR2 (germline): MGHRA, YSYEKL. CDR3 sequence reads: CASSGSPYEQYF. The CDR3 DNA reads TGCGCCAGCTCAGGGTCCCCCTACGAGCAGTACTTC.

V usage is TRBV10-3 and J usage is TRBJ1-6; perhaps TRBD1 as D (6 bases). The CDR3 is 19 residues long. The V end lost 0 bases, the J end lost 0 bases, and 15 bases lay between the germline ends. The germline gives CDR1 ENHRY, CDR2 SYGVKD. In DNA, the CDR3 is TGTGCCATCAGTGAGTCAGGACAGTCTGGGGGCTCCTATAATTCACCCCTCCACTTT. It yields the protein CAISESGQSGGSYNSPLHF.

The chain is built from TRBV19 and TRBJ1-4; D not certain. This CDR3 is 12 amino acids long. CDR1 and CDR2 (germline): LNHDA, SQIVND (reference sequence). V gave up 5 bases and J gave up 7 bases, with 8 bases separating them. The CDR3 DNA is TGTGCCAGTAGTGTCTACAGTGAAAAACTGTTTTTT. Translation gives CASSVYSEKLFF.

The CDR3 sequence is CASSSGGPQGGDTQYF. Here the CDR3 DNA reads TGTGCCAGCAGCTCTGGGGGCCCTCAGGGGGGTGATACGCAGTATTTT. The chain recombines TRBV5-4 with TRBJ2-3; D may be TRBD1 (7 bases). Germline V lookup: CDR1 SGHNT, CDR2 YYREEE (reference sequence). The CDR3 extends over 16 amino acids. V was trimmed by 3 bases and J by 6 bases, leaving 20 bases between them.

The chain combines TRBV10-2 with TRBJ1-1, with D possibly matching TRBD1 (5 bases). Germline V gene data show CDR1 as WSHSY and CDR2 as SAAADI. Trimming pared 8 bases from V and 5 bases from J, leaving 9 bases between. The CDR3 totals 11 residues. CDR3 in DNA: TGCGCCAGCGTTGGGGGGACTGAAGCTTTCTTT. This sequence encodes CASVGGTEAFF.